Each of the 15 T cell receptor beta chains below was sequenced from the same sample in a study of breast tumors, draining lymph nodes, adjacent tissues. TCRdb independently ran MiXCR on the multiplex PCR reads; one entry per CDR3 protein. The table includes 60,000 to 75,000 distinct CDR3 sequences, around three fifths detected once. Source material: breast tumor tissue. The origin of the receptors is a female donor with breast cancer. Some clones in this sample may be carry-over from other donors' samples.

In regard to this clonotype: The junction shows a germline mismatch at one end, possibly a read error. The DNA for the CDR3 is TGCAGTGCTGCCCGGGACTCTCAGAACACTGAAGCTTCCTTT. This sequence encodes CSAARDSQNTEASF. The chain carries TRBV20-1 and TRBJ1-1; possible D gene TRBD1, 5 bases. From germline, CDR1 is DFQATT and CDR2 SNEGSKA (reference sequence). CDR3 length equals 14 residues.

This clonotype has at least ten counts. J is TRBJ2-1 and V is TRBV20-1; D is perhaps TRBD2 (5 bases). Per germline, CDR1 DFQATT and CDR2 SNEGSKA (reference sequence). The CDR3 has 13 amino acids. Trimming removed 5 bases from V and 0 bases from J, with 8 bases in between. The CDR3 nucleotides read TGCAGTGCTGTAGCGCCCTCCTACAATGAGCAGTTCTTC. Translated: CSAVAPSYNEQFF.

About this clonotype: A clone one base away is much larger, so this may be a read error. This chain connects TRBV7-9 to TRBJ2-5, with 8 bases identical to TRBD2. The CDR3 loop spans 15 amino acids. Germline CDR1 is SEHNR and CDR2 is FQNEAQ (reference sequence). CDR3: CASSSPGTRKGTQHF. In nucleotides, the CDR3 is TGTGCCAGCAGCTCCCCCGGGACTAGAAAAGGGACCCAGCACTTC.

This clonotype occurred many times. The genes are TRBV12-3 or TRBV12-4 and TRBJ2-7; a possible D gene is TRBD1 (6 bases). This CDR3 comprises 15 residues. The ends were cut back, 6 bases at V and 0 bases at J, with 15 bases in the middle. The CDR3 spells CASSFNPTGSYEQYF. The CDR3 nucleotides read TGTGCCAGCAGCTTCAACCCGACAGGCTCCTACGAGCAGTACTTC.

The CDR3 region has the DNA TGCAGTGCTGGATCGGCTGGCACCTGCGAGCAGTACTTC. Amino acid sequence: CSAGSAGTCEQYF. The chain recombines TRBV20-1 with TRBJ2-7; D unclear. From germline, CDR1 is DFQATT and CDR2 SNEGSKA (reference sequence). Trimming cost V 5 bases and J 6 bases, with 17 bases left between them. The CDR3 totals 13 residues.

A few counts support this clonotype. A read error is likely, as this CDR3 ends without the conserved phenylalanine or tryptophan. The limits of the CDR3 on the DNA are not certain, so only TCRdb's listed CDR3 is given. The chain has TRBV4-1 and TRBJ1-3. CDR1 is MGHRA, CDR2 YSYEKL, per germline. The CDR3 totals 11 residues, both ends included. The CDR3 here is CASSQDPPGLA.

The chain employs TRBV7-9 and TRBJ2-6; 9 nucleotides agree with TRBD1. Trimming took 8 bases from V and 0 from J; bases not matched to a gene: 8. Germline lookup yields CDR1 SEHNR and CDR2 FQNEAQ (reference sequence). The CDR3 spans 17 residues. CDR3 sequence: CASEIGTGISGANVLTF. The DNA for the CDR3 is TGTGCCAGCGAAATCGGGACAGGGATCTCTGGGGCCAACGTCCTGACTTTC.

This sequence joins TRBV12-3 or TRBV12-4 and TRBJ2-1; D perhaps matches TRBD1 (7 bases). This CDR3 comprises 15 residues. With 5 bases removed from V and 5 bases from J, the gap between germline ends came to 16 bases. CDR3: CASSRGAGGNNEQFF. In DNA form, the CDR3 reads TGTGCCAGCAGTCGCGGGGCAGGGGGGAACAATGAGCAGTTCTTC.

This clonotype has ten or more counts. This chain connects TRBV19 to TRBJ2-2; 8 bases agree with TRBD1. J was trimmed by 0 bases and V by 3 bases; bases with no gene match: 0. CDR1 is LNHDA, CDR2 SQIVND, per germline (reference sequence). This CDR3 is 15 amino acids long. The CDR3 spells CASSMGQANTGELFF. As DNA, the CDR3 is TGTGCCAGTAGTATGGGACAGGCGAACACCGGGGAGCTGTTTTTT.

The J gene is TRBJ1-2, the V gene TRBV29-1; TRBD1 matches 10 bases. CDR1 and CDR2 (germline): SQVTM, ANQGSEA. The CDR3 loop spans 12 amino acids. The V and J ends lost 8 bases and 7 bases, in that order; junction bases with no gene match: 7. The CDR3 coding sequence is TGCAGCCTACGACAGGGGGCGCGTGGCTACACCTTC. Translation gives CSLRQGARGYTF.

This clonotype came up many times. This sequence joins TRBV6-5 and TRBJ1-5; D unclear. CDR3 size: 14 residues. Germline V gene data show CDR1 as MNHEY and CDR2 as SVGAGI. The V end was cut by 5 bases, the J end by 4 bases, with 12 bases between. In DNA form, the CDR3 reads TGTGCCAGCAGTCACGGCAGGTCGAATCAGCCCCAGCATTTT. Its translation: CASSHGRSNQPQHF.

Relative to its sample, this clonotype is medium-sized. The chain carries TRBV7-2 and TRBJ2-1, with D uncertain. This CDR3 has 12 residues. The V gene's germline CDR1 is SGHTA and CDR2 FQGNSA. V was cut by 1 base and J by 12 bases, with 10 bases left in between. The DNA of the CDR3 is TGTGCCAGCAGCTTAGGACCATGGGGGCAGTTCTTC. Protein: CASSLGPWGQFF.

The J gene is TRBJ2-3, the V gene TRBV20-1; D gene uncertain. The V end was cut by 3 bases, the J end by 1 base, with 5 bases between. Germline V gene data show CDR1 as DFQATT and CDR2 as SNEGSKA (reference sequence). The CDR3 is 12 amino acids. CDR3 sequence (DNA): TGCAGTGCTAGGCCTGGCACAGATACGCAGTATTTT. Translating gives CSARPGTDTQYF.

The chain couples TRBV29-1 to TRBJ2-1; D perhaps matches TRBD2 (5 bases). This CDR3 comprises 9 residues. Trimming removed 6 bases from V and 8 bases from J, with 5 bases in between. Germline loops: CDR1 SQVTM, CDR2 ANQGSEA. This CDR3 is CSVEDEQFF. For the CDR3, the DNA is TGCAGCGTGGAGGATGAGCAGTTCTTC.

The chain recombines TRBV3-1 with TRBJ1-6; TRBD1 agrees at 9 bases. V gave up 2 bases and J gave up 7 bases; unmatched junction bases: 3. CDR1 LGHDT and CDR2 YNNKEL come from the germline V gene (reference sequence). The CDR3 contains 15 residues. CDR3 sequence reads: CASSQRGTGNSPLHF. The CDR3 DNA reads TGTGCCAGCAGCCAAAGAGGGACAGGGAATTCACCCCTCCACTTT.